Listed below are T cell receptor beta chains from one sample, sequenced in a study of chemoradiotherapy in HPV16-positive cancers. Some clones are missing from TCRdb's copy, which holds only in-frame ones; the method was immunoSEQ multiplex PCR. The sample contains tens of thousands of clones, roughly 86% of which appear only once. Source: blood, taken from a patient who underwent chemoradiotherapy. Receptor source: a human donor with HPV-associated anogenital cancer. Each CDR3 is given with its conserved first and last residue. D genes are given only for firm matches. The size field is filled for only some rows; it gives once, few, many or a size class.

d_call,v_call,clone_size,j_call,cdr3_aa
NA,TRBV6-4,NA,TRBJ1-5,CASSVREHQPQHF
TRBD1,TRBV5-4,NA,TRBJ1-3,CASSGGQLSSGNTIYF
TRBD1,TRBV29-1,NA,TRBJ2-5,CSAGTDRETQYF
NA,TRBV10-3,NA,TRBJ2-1,CAISESQVTEQFF
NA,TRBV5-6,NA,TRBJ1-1,CASSARGSFTGTEAFF
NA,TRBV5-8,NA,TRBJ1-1,CASSSMNTEAFF
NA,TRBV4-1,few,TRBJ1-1,CASSQDPGRTEAFF
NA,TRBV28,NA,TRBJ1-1,CASSPSSPEGEAFF
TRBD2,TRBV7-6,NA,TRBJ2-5,CASSLGLAGGQETQYF
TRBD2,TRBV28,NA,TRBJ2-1,CASVAGGFNEQFF
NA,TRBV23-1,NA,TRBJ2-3,CASSQDEEDRKTTDTQYF
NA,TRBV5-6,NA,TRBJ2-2,CASSFRGWAGELFF
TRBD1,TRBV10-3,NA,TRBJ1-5,CAISTGDQPQHF
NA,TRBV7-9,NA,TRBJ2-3,CASSLGTKGGDTQYF
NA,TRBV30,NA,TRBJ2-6,CAWSVFAGAFFSSGANVLTF